A single T cell receptor (beta chain) is shown here with its context. Its target is not known. Only in-frame clones appear in the TCRdb table, and some are missing; sequencing was by immunoSEQ multiplex PCR. The table shows 100,000 to 150,000 clones, with about nine tenths occurring only once. The record originates from a study of T cell responses to AZD1222 COVID-19 vaccine. Across the whole study: Second-dose intervals near 4 or 12 weeks were combined.

Germline assignment: CDR1 MGHRA and CDR2 YSYEKL. CDR3 length: 15 amino acids. Trimming left V 0 bases short and J 5 bases short, with 14 bases between. General study findings and limits: A mostly white British donor set with more females was recruited, and clonal diversity was possibly underestimated.

V is TRBV4-1 and J is TRBJ2-7; D unclear. The source was peripheral blood, collected on day 0 of AZD1222 vaccination. This clonotype originated in an adult in good health. The CDR3 loop reads CASSQETVLINEQYF. CDR3 nucleotides: TGCGCCAGCAGCCAAGAAACGGTTTTAATCAACGAGCAGTACTTC.